Below, 5 T cell receptor beta chains from the same sample are listed, as sequenced in a study of blood T cell repertoires in COVID-19. The repertoire was sequenced with immunoSEQ multiplex PCR; TCRdb's copy has only in-frame clones and lacks some. The data contain approximately 74,000 clones, approximately 85% of them singletons. Specimen: peripheral blood. The receptor source for this set is a man aged 65 to 79 with acute or convalescent COVID-19.

V usage is TRBV28 and J usage is TRBJ2-7; the match to TRBD2 covers 8 bases. This CDR3 comprises 14 residues. The germline CDR1 and CDR2 sequences are MDHEN and SYDVKM. With 7 bases clipped from V and 2 bases from J, the junction kept 7 bases outside the gene matches. DNA of the CDR3: TGTGCCAGCAATTCGGGGGGGCACACCTACGAGCAGTACTTC. It codes for CASNSGGHTYEQYF. Complete variable domain (other parts from reference TRBV28 and TRBJ2-7): DVKVTQSSRYLVKRTGEKVFLECVQDMDHENMFWYRQDPGLGLRLIYFSYDVKMKEKGDIPEGYSVSREKKERFSLILESASTNQTSMYLCASNSGGHTYEQYFGPGTRLTVT.

The V and J genes are TRBV11-2 and TRBJ1-3, with TRBD1 as a possible D gene (5 bases). The CDR3 sequence is 15 residues long. Trimming left V 5 bases short and J 0 bases short, with 11 bases between. Germline V lookup: CDR1 SGHAT, CDR2 FQNNGV. The CDR3: CASSGGGISGNTIYF. CDR3 DNA sequence: TGTGCCAGCAGCGGGGGAGGGATCTCTGGAAACACCATATATTTT.

The count of this clone is one. The chain joins TRBV10-2 to TRBJ2-7; perhaps TRBD2 as D (5 bases). The V gene's germline CDR1 is WSHSY and CDR2 SAAADI. This CDR3 spans 14 amino acids. The V end was cut by 0 bases, the J end by 7 bases, with 13 bases between. The CDR3 bases are TGCGCCAGCAGTGAGTCGACCAGAGGCGGGGAGCAGTACTTC. It is translated as CASSESTRGGEQYF.

V usage is TRBV7-2 and J usage is TRBJ1-1, with D perhaps matching TRBD1 (5 bases). Germline CDR1 is SGHTA and CDR2 is FQGNSA. The CDR3 has 13 amino acids. Trimming removed 5 bases at V and 10 bases at J, with 17 bases between. The CDR3 DNA reads as TGTGCCAGCAGCGCAATACAGGAGGGAGCAGCTTTCTTT. It translates to CASSAIQEGAAFF.

The V call is TRBV7-2, the J call TRBJ2-7, with 10 bases fitting TRBD2. CDR3 size: 15 residues. With 5 bases clipped from V and 3 bases from J, the junction kept 7 bases outside the gene matches. In germline, CDR1 is SGHTA, CDR2 FQGNSA. For the CDR3, the DNA is TGTGCCAGCAGCATAAGGACTAGCGGTTACTACGAGCAGTACTTC. Its protein is CASSIRTSGYYEQYF. The whole variable domain, filled in from reference TRBV7-2 and TRBJ2-7, reads GAGVSQSPSNKVTEKGKDVELRCDPISGHTALYWYRQSLGQGLEFLIYFQGNSAPDKSGLPSDRFSAERTGGSVSTLTIQRTQQEDSAVYLCASSIRTSGYYEQYFGPGTRLTVT.